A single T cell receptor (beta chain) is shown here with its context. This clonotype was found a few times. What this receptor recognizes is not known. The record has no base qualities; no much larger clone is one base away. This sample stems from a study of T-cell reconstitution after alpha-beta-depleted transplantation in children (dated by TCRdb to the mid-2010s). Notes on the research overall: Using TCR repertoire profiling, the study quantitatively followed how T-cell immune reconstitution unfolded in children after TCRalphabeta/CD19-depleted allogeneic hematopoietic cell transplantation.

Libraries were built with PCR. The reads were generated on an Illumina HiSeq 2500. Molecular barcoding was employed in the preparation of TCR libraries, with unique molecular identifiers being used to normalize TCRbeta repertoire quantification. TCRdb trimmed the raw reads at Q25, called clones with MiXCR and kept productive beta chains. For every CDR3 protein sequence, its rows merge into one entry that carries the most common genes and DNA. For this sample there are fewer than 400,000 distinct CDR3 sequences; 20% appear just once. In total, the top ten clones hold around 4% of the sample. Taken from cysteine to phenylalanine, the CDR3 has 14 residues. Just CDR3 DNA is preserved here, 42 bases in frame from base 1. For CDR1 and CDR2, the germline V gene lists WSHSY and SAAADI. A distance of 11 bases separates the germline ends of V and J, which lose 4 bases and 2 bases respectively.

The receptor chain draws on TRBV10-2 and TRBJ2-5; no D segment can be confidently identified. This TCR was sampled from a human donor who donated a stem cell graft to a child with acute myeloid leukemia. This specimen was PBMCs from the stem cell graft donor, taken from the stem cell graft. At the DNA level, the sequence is TGCGCCAGCAGTGCGATTAGCTTTCAAGAGACCCAGTACTTC. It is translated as CASSAISFQETQYF.